What follows are 23 T cell receptor beta chains derived from one specimen sequenced in a study of shared clonotypes between healthy human individuals. Data came from immunoSEQ multiplex PCR; TCRdb stores just in-frame clones and leaves some out. The sample records millions of clones, approximately 92% being singletons. Sequencing input: naive CD4+ T cells sorted from blood. The subset was: CD45RA+ positively selected. These TCRs come from a man between 18 and 35 years old in good health.

V and J are TRBV6-6 and TRBJ1-3; the D is unclear. The V gene's germline CDR1 is MNHNY and CDR2 SVGAGI (reference sequence). Trimming removed 0 bases at V and 2 bases at J, with 11 bases between. This CDR3 comprises 16 residues. Here the CDR3 DNA reads TGTGCCAGCAGTTACTCGAATAAGAGCCCTGGAAACACCATATATTTT. The encoded protein is CASSYSNKSPGNTIYF.

This clone was recorded only once. This chain uses TRBV6-1 with TRBJ2-7, with D perhaps assigned TRBD1 or TRBD2 (6 bases each). CDR3 length equals 13 residues. Trimming pared 8 bases from V and 2 bases from J, leaving 13 bases between. CDR1 and CDR2 from the germline V gene are MNHNS and SASEGT. This CDR3 is CASGRGLPYEQYF. CDR3 DNA: TGTGCCAGCGGCCGGGGGCTTCCCTACGAGCAGTACTTC.

A note on this clone: The same CDR3 can be traced to other DNA sequences in this sample. The gene calls are TRBV5-1 and TRBJ2-5; maybe TRBD1 (8 bases). Per germline, CDR1 SGHRS and CDR2 YFSETQ. The ends were cut back, 3 bases at V and 5 bases at J, with 14 bases in the middle. The CDR3 sequence is 14 residues long. CDR3 nucleotide sequence: TGCGCCAGCAGCTCCGGACAGGGAGGGGAGACCCAGTACTTC. Protein product: CASSSGQGGETQYF.

CDR3 in DNA: TGTGCCAGCAGGGGTCTAGCGGACTTCTATGGCTACACCTTC. Translation: CASRGLADFYGYTF. The chain recombines TRBV9 with TRBJ1-2; no clear D gene. V lost 5 bases, J lost 4 bases, and 15 bases lay in between. Looked up from germline, CDR1 is SGDLS and CDR2 is YYNGEE. This CDR3 is 14 amino acids long.

The chain employs TRBV23-1 and TRBJ2-4; D is ambiguous. TRBV23-1 is marked as an open reading frame, function uncertain. CDR3 size: 11 residues. Trimming took off 6 bases at V and 8 bases at J, with 8 bases between the two ends. CDR3 DNA: TGCGCCAGCAGCCCATTACACATTCAGTACTTC. This translates into CASSPLHIQYF.

The J gene is TRBJ2-7, the V gene TRBV2, with a tentative D call TRBD1 (6 bases). Between the trimmed V and J ends, which lost 7 bases and 5 bases, there was a span of 15 bases. The CDR3 runs 13 residues. From germline, CDR1 is SNHLY and CDR2 FYNNEI. This chain's CDR3 is CASNTGIGHEQYF. The CDR3 DNA is TGTGCCAGCAATACAGGGATTGGGCACGAGCAGTACTTC.

This chain links TRBV10-1 with TRBJ2-7, with a weak D call TRBD1 (6 bases). Trimming cost V 2 bases and J 6 bases, with 14 bases left between them. The CDR3 has 14 residues. In germline, CDR1 is WNHNN, CDR2 SYGVQD (reference sequence). The CDR3 DNA is TGCGCCAGCAGTGAGACAGGGCTAGGGATCGAGCAGTACTTC. It codes for CASSETGLGIEQYF.

This chain's CDR3 is CASSADRTASYGYTF. The CDR3 DNA reads TGTGCCAGCAGCGCGGACCGGACAGCCTCTTATGGCTACACCTTC. The chain is built from TRBV5-4 and TRBJ1-2; possibly TRBD1 for D (6 bases). Germline CDR1 is SGHNT and CDR2 is YYREEE (reference sequence). The CDR3 totals 15 residues. V lost 4 bases, J lost 5 bases, and 18 bases lay in between.

This chain connects TRBV6-1 to TRBJ1-2; possible D gene TRBD1, 5 bases. The CDR3 spans 12 residues. Germline V gene data show CDR1 as MNHNS and CDR2 as SASEGT. V lost 6 bases and J 7 bases, leaving 12 bases between the germline ends. CDR3 DNA sequence: TGTGCCAGCAGGGCCGGGACCCGTGGCTACACCTTC. This encodes CASRAGTRGYTF.

The chain couples TRBV25-1 to TRBJ1-5; D is undetermined. The germline gives CDR1 MGHDK, CDR2 SYGVNS. CDR3 length: 15 amino acids. The ends were cut back, 6 bases at V and 1 base at J, with 13 bases in the middle. CDR3 region: CASREPGASNQPQHF. CDR3 bases: TGTGCCAGCAGAGAGCCGGGAGCAAGCAATCAGCCCCAGCATTTT.

V is TRBV25-1 and J is TRBJ1-3; the D is unclear. The V and J ends lost 1 base and 2 bases respectively, with 6 bases between them. Germline CDR1 MGHDK, CDR2 SYGVNS. This CDR3 comprises 14 residues. The CDR3 here is CASSEFGAGNTIYF. The DNA for the CDR3 is TGTGCCAGCAGTGAATTCGGTGCTGGAAACACCATATATTTT.

The chain combines TRBV4-1 with TRBJ2-2; a possible D gene is TRBD1 (6 bases). Germline CDR1 reads MGHRA; CDR2 reads YSYEKL. V was cut by 4 bases and J by 6 bases, with 12 bases left in between. The CDR3 contains 14 residues. The CDR3, as DNA: TGCGCCAGCAGCCGGGGGAGACAGGCCGGGGAGCTGTTTTTT. Its translation: CASSRGRQAGELFF.

The gene calls are TRBV5-6 and TRBJ1-2; no definite D call. Looked up from germline, CDR1 is SGHDT and CDR2 is YYEEEE. The CDR3 extends over 13 amino acids. The V and J ends lost 7 bases and 0 bases respectively, with 10 bases between them. CDR3 amino acids: CASRLQANYGYTF. The CDR3 DNA reads as TGTGCCAGCCGTCTGCAAGCTAACTATGGCTACACCTTC.

This clone was counted once. The chain carries TRBV10-2 and TRBJ2-7; tentatively, D is TRBD1 (6 bases). Germline V gene data show CDR1 as WSHSY and CDR2 as SAAADI. The CDR3 is made up of 14 amino acids. V was clipped by 6 bases and J by 0 bases, with 12 bases between them. This CDR3 is CASRVTGISYEQYF. The CDR3 DNA follows: TGCGCCAGCAGGGTTACAGGGATCTCCTACGAGCAGTACTTC.

In this sample, this clone turned up once. The same CDR3 is also encoded by other DNA sequences in this sample. DNA for the CDR3: TGTGCCAGCTCACCACCAGGACTAGCGGGGGGCCTTAATGAGCAGTTCTTC. Its translation is CASSPPGLAGGLNEQFF. The rearrangement links TRBV18 to TRBJ2-1; 14 bases fit TRBD2. The CDR3 loop spans 17 amino acids. Trimming removed 0 bases from V and 7 bases from J; junction bases left unmatched: 5. Germline CDR1 is KGHSH and CDR2 is LQKENI.

The chain couples TRBV18 to TRBJ1-4; D is unresolved. The CDR3 extends over 14 amino acids. From germline, CDR1 is KGHSH and CDR2 LQKENI. Trimming stripped 5 bases from V and 0 bases from J, with 7 bases between. The CDR3 coding sequence is TGTGCCAGCTCATTGGGGTCAACTAATGAAAAACTGTTTTTT. Translation gives CASSLGSTNEKLFF.

This chain joins TRBV19 and TRBJ1-2; possible D gene TRBD1, 5 bases. Per germline, CDR1 LNHDA and CDR2 SQIVND (reference sequence). The length of the CDR3 is 16 residues. Trimming shortened V by 4 bases and J by 4 bases, and 19 bases separated the two germline ends. The CDR3: CASSTPGRGRGYGYTF. CDR3 DNA sequence: TGTGCCAGTAGTACCCCCGGGAGGGGACGCGGCTATGGCTACACCTTC. The variable domain in full, with the rest retrieved from reference TRBV19 and TRBJ1-2, is DGGITQSPKYLFRKEGQNVTLSCEQNLNHDAMYWYRQDPGQGLRLIYYSQIVNDFQKGDIAEGYSVSREKKESFPLTVTSAQKNPTAFYLCASSTPGRGRGYGYTFGSGTRLTVV.

The CDR3 reads CASSLTTSGRDEQFF. CDR3 in DNA: TGTGCCAGCAGCTTGACGACTAGCGGGAGGGATGAGCAGTTCTTC. This chain connects TRBV5-4 to TRBJ2-1; TRBD2 aligns across 14 bases. In germline, CDR1 is SGHNT, CDR2 YYREEE (reference sequence). Trimming took 1 base from V and 8 from J; bases not matched to a gene: 2. This CDR3 is built from 15 residues.

This rearrangement joins TRBV6-1 to TRBJ1-5, with a tentative D call TRBD1 (6 bases). Trimming took 4 bases from V and 0 from J, leaving 16 bases between them. The CDR3 covers 17 residues. Germline V gene lookup returns CDR1 MNHNS and CDR2 SASEGT. In DNA form, the CDR3 reads TGTGCCAGCAGTGCCGGGGGCAGGACAGCTAGCAATCAGCCCCAGCATTTT. Amino acid sequence: CASSAGGRTASNQPQHF.

V and J are TRBV6-1 and TRBJ1-2; TRBD1 matches at 7 bases. The CDR3 is made up of 14 amino acids. Germline CDR1 MNHNS, CDR2 SASEGT. Unmatched junction bases numbered 4, after V lost 4 bases and J lost 2 bases. The CDR3 nucleotides read TGTGCCAGCAGTGTCCCGGGACAGAACTATGGCTACACCTTC. Protein: CASSVPGQNYGYTF.

This clone came up once. The chain links TRBV5-1 to TRBJ1-4, with unresolved D. V lost 1 base and J lost 3, with 10 bases in between. Germline CDR1 SGHRS, CDR2 YFSETQ. This CDR3 has 15 residues. The CDR3 DNA sequence: TGCGCCAGCAGCTTGAAAGGGTCTTCTAATGAAAAACTGTTTTTT. Translation: CASSLKGSSNEKLFF.

V usage is TRBV2 and J usage is TRBJ2-2; the D is unclear. Per germline, CDR1 SNHLY and CDR2 FYNNEI. V shed 6 bases and J shed 0 bases, with 11 bases lying between them. The CDR3 is 15 residues long. CDR3 in DNA: TGTGCCAGCAGGTCAGGCCAGACGAACACCGGGGAGCTGTTTTTT. Protein product: CASRSGQTNTGELFF.

This sequence joins TRBV6-6 and TRBJ2-5; 8 bases align to TRBD1. With V trimmed by 2 bases and J by 5 bases, 7 bases remained unmatched. The CDR3 consists of 15 residues. Germline-derived CDR1 and CDR2 are MNHNY and SVGAGI (reference sequence). The DNA for the CDR3 is TGTGCCAGCAGTTACCCCCGGACAGGGTCCGAGACCCAGTACTTC. Encoded protein: CASSYPRTGSETQYF.